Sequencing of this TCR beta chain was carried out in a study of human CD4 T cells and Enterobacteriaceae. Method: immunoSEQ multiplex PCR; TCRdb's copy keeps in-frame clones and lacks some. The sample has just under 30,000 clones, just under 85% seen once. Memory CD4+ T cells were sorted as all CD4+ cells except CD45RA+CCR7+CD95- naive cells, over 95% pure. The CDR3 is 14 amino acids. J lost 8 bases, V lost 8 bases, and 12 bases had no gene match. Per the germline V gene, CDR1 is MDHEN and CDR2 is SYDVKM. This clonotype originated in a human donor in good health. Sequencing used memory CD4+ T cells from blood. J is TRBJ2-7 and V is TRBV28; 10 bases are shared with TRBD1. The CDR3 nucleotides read TGTGCCAGCCGGGAGGGACAGGGGCTTCCAAAGCAGTACTTC. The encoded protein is CASREGQGLPKQYF.